This TCR beta chain was recovered during a study of PD-1 blockade in classical Hodgkin lymphoma. Study information: Once every 2 weeks, patients received intravenous nivolumab at 3 mg/kg.

TCRdb's copy holds only in-frame clones and misses some; the assay was immunoSEQ multiplex PCR. The sample includes 41,000 or so clones, 55% to 70% of them seen just once. Overall study results and limits: Partial responders and progressors had significantly lower baseline TCR diversity. As was reported, newly diagnosed patients showed lower baseline TCR diversity than healthy donors did. It was CD4+ TCR diversity, not CD8+, that rose significantly by C4D1.

In germline, CDR1 is MNHEY, CDR2 SMNVEV (reference sequence). Trimming cost V 2 bases and J 1 base, with 5 bases left between them. The CDR3 runs to 13 residues. The time point denotes: cycle 4 day 1 (C4D1), after 5 to 7 weeks of nivolumab. Each of the patients experienced relapse following autologous stem cell transplantation, and their brentuximab vedotin exposure differed. This clone was observed a handful of times. Its target is not known. The sample consisted of peripheral blood mononuclear cells (PBMCs), taken before the fourth cycle of nivolumab. The TCR comes from a human donor with classical Hodgkin lymphoma. The V gene is TRBV27, the J gene TRBJ1-1; D might be TRBD1 (5 bases). The CDR3 protein is CASSLQGNTEAFF. Here the CDR3 DNA reads TGTGCCAGCAGTTTACAGGGGAACACTGAAGCTTTCTTT.